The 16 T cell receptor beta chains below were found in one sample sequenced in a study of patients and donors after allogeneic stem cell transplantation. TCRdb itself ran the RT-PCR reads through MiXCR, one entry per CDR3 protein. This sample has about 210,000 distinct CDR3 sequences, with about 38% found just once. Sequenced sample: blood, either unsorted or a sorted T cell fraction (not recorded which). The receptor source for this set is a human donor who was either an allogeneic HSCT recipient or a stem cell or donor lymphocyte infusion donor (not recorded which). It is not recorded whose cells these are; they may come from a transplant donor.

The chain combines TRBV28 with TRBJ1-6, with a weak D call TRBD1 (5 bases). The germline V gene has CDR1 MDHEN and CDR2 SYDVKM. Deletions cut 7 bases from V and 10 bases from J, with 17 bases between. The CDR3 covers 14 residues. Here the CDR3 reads CASNDGRVGSPLHF. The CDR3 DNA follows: TGTGCCAGCAACGACGGCAGGGTTGGATCACCCCTCCACTTT. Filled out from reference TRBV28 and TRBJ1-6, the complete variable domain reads DVKVTQSSRYLVKRTGEKVFLECVQDMDHENMFWYRQDPGLGLRLIYFSYDVKMKEKGDIPEGYSVSREKKERFSLILESASTNQTSMYLCASNDGRVGSPLHFGNGTRLTVT.

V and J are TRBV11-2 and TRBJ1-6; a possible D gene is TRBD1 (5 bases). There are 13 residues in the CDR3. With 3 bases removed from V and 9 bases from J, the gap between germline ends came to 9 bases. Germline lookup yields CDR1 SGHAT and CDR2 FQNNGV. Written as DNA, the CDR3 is TGTGCCAGCAGCTTCGCAGGGTTTTCACCCCTCCACTTT. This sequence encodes CASSFAGFSPLHF.

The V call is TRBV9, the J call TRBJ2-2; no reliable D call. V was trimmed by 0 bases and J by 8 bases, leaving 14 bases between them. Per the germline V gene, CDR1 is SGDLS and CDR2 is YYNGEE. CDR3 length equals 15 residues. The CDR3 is CASSVAPYPSGELFF. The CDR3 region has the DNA TGTGCCAGCAGCGTAGCTCCTTATCCGAGTGGGGAGCTGTTTTTT.

Here the CDR3 reads CASSLAGMAEAFF. As DNA, the CDR3 is TGTGCCAGCAGTCTTGCGGGGATGGCTGAAGCTTTCTTT. The chain uses TRBV25-1 and TRBJ1-1; D ambiguous. V was clipped by 5 bases and J by 6 bases, with 13 bases between them. There are 13 residues in the CDR3. The germline V gene encodes CDR1 MGHDK and CDR2 SYGVNS.

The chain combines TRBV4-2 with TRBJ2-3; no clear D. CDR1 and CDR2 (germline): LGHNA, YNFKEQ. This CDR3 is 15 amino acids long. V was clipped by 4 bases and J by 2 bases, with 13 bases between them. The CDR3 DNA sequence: TGTGCCAGCAGCCGGAATTTGCCTGACACAGATACGCAGTATTTT. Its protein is CASSRNLPDTDTQYF.

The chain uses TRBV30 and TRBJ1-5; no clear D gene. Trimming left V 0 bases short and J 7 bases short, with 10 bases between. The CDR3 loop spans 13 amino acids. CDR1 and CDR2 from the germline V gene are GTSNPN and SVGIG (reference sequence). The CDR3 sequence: CAWSVQSAQPQHF. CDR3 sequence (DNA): TGTGCCTGGAGTGTACAGTCCGCGCAGCCCCAGCATTTT.

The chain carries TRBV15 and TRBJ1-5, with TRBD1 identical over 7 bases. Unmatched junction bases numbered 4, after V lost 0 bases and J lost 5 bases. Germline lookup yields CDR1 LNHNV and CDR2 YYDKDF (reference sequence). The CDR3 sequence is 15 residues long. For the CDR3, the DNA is TGTGCCACCAGCAGAGAGAACAGGGGCGATCAGCCCCAGCATTTT. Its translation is CATSRENRGDQPQHF.

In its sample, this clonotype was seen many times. The CDR3 here is CAISEPRTGTGNTIYF. In DNA, the CDR3 is TGTGCCATCAGTGAGCCCCGGACAGGGACTGGAAACACCATATATTTT. The V and J genes are TRBV10-3 and TRBJ1-3; 8 bases agree with TRBD1. Germline-derived CDR1 and CDR2 are ENHRY and SYGVKD. The junction had 5 bases not matched to a gene; V was cut back by 2 bases and J by 2 bases. The CDR3 is 16 amino acids.

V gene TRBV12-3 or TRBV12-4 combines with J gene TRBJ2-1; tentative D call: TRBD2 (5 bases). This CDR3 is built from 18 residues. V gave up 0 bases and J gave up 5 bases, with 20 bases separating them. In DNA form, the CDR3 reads TGTGCCAGCAGTTTAGCGGGCTTAGCGCCGGGCATAGACAATGAGCAGTTCTTC. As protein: CASSLAGLAPGIDNEQFF.

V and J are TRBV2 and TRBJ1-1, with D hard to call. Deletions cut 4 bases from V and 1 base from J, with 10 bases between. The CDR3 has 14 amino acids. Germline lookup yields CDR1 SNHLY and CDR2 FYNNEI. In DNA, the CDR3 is TGTGCCAGCAGTGTTGAGGCAGGGAACACTGAAGCTTTCTTT. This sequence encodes CASSVEAGNTEAFF.

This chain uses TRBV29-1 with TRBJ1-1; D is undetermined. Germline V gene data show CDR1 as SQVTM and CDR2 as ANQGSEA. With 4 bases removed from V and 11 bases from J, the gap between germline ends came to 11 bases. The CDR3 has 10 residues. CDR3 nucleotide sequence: TGCAGCGTTGTAAACATTGGCGCTTTCTTT. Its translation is CSVVNIGAFF.

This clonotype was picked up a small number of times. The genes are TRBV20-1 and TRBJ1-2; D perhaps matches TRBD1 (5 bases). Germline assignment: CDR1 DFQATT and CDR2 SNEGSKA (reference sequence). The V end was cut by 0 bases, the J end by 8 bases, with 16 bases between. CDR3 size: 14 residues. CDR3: CSARDLWGEAGYTF. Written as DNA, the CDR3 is TGCAGTGCTAGAGATCTGTGGGGGGAGGCGGGCTACACCTTC.

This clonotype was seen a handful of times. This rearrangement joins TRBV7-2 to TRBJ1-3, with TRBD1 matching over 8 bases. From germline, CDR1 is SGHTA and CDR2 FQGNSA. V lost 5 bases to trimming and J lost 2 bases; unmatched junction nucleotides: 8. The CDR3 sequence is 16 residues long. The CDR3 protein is CASSLWTGRAGNTIYF. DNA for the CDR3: TGTGCCAGCAGCCTATGGACAGGGAGAGCTGGAAACACCATATATTTT.

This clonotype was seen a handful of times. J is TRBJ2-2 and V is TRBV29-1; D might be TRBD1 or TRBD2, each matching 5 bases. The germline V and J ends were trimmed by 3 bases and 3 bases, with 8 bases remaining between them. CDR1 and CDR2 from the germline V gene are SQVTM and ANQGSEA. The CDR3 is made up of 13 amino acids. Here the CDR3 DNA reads TGCAGCGTTGATCGGGGCCACACCGGGGAGCTGTTTTTT. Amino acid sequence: CSVDRGHTGELFF.

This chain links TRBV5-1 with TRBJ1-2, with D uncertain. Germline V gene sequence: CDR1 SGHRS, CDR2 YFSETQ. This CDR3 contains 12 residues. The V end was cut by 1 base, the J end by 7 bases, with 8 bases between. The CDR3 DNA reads TGCGCCAGCAGCTTGCTTGGTGGTGGCTACACCTTC. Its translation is CASSLLGGGYTF.

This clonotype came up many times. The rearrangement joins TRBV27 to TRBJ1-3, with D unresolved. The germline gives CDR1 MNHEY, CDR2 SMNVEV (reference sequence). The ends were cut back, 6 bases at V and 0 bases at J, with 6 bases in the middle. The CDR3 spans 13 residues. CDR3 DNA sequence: TGTGCCAGCAGCCCCAACTCTGGAAACACCATATATTTT. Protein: CASSPNSGNTIYF.